One and the same sample provided the 25 T cell receptor beta chains below, sequenced in a study of T-cell reconstitution after alpha-beta-depleted transplantation in children. Unique molecular identifiers tagged the TCRbeta library. Via MiXCR, TCRdb re-called the PCR reads, giving one row per CDR3 protein. The table lists hundreds of thousands of distinct CDR3 sequences, about 12% of them singletons. This specimen was PBMCs, taken before TCRalphabeta/CD19-depleted stem cell transplant. These receptors were collected from a girl aged 2 to 9 with congenital amegakaryocytic thrombocytopenia, due to receive a stem cell transplant.

Worth noting for this clonotype: A much larger clone differs by one base, so this may be a read error. The chain combines TRBV12-3 or TRBV12-4 with TRBJ1-2; the match to TRBD1 covers 7 bases. This CDR3 has 15 residues. CDR3 protein: CASSLNPGQYYGDTF. The CDR3 region has the DNA TGTGCCAGCAGTTTAAACCCGGGACAGTACTATGGCGACACCTTC.

The chain links TRBV7-2 to TRBJ2-4; the match to TRBD2 covers 9 bases. The CDR3 extends over 15 amino acids. Germline V gene lookup returns CDR1 SGHTA and CDR2 FQGNSA. Trimming took 4 bases from V and 6 from J; bases not matched to a gene: 7. The CDR3 reads CASSSRLAVANIQYF. As DNA, the CDR3 is TGTGCCAGCAGCTCGCGACTAGCGGTGGCAAACATTCAGTACTTC.

The sample holds many counts of this clonotype. The chain recombines TRBV10-3 with TRBJ2-1; TRBD2 agrees at 11 bases. CDR1 is ENHRY, CDR2 SYGVKD, per germline. With 3 bases clipped from V and 3 bases from J, the junction kept 7 bases outside the gene matches. The CDR3 contains 17 residues. CDR3 coding DNA: TGTGCCATCAGTGAAGGAACTAGCGGGAGTGTCTACAATGAGCAGTTCTTC. The encoded protein is CAISEGTSGSVYNEQFF.

The chain is built from TRBV7-2 and TRBJ2-3, with no clear D. With 4 bases removed from V and 1 base from J, the gap between germline ends came to 15 bases. This CDR3 comprises 16 residues. The germline V gene has CDR1 SGHTA and CDR2 FQGNSA. The CDR3 region is CASSSRTLVGTDTQYF. CDR3 bases: TGTGCCAGCAGCTCGAGGACCCTTGTGGGCACAGATACGCAGTATTTT.

Many counts were recorded for this clonotype. The rearrangement links TRBV5-5 to TRBJ1-5; D not resolved. This CDR3 contains 14 residues. V was trimmed by 4 bases and J by 7 bases, leaving 15 bases between them. Germline CDR1 is SGHKS and CDR2 is YYEKEE (reference sequence). DNA for the CDR3: TGTGCCAGCAGCCTCGGCCCCTTGGGGCAGCCCCAGCATTTT. Its protein product is CASSLGPLGQPQHF. Filled out from reference TRBV5-5 and TRBJ1-5, the complete variable domain reads DAGVTQSPTHLIKTRGQQVTLRCSPISGHKSVSWYQQVLGQGPQFIFQYYEKEERGRGNFPDRFSARQFPNYSSELNVNALLLGDSALYLCASSLGPLGQPQHFGDGTRLSIL.

In this sample, this clonotype turned up many times. V is TRBV12-3 or TRBV12-4 and J is TRBJ2-1; 7 nucleotides match TRBD2. V was pared by 5 bases and J by 5 bases, with 12 bases of the junction left unmatched. The CDR3 extends over 16 amino acids. CDR3 in DNA: TGTGCCAGCAGTGCCGCCCTAGCGGCCAGAAACAATGAGCAGTTCTTC. Translated, it gives CASSAALAARNNEQFF.

A word on this clonotype: Given a much more abundant clone one base away, this may be a read error. The gene calls are TRBV20-1 and TRBJ2-7; D is unresolved. The CDR3 is made up of 11 amino acids. The V end lost 3 bases, the J end lost 7 bases, and 10 bases lay between the germline ends. The germline CDR1 and CDR2 sequences are DFQATT and SNEGSKA (reference sequence). The CDR3 sequence is CSASITWEQYF. The CDR3 DNA reads TGCAGTGCTAGTATTACCTGGGAGCAGTACTTC.

The CDR3 here is CASSEVVRVGETQYF. The CDR3 region has the DNA TGCGCCAGCAGTGAGGTAGTCAGGGTTGGTGAGACCCAGTACTTC. This rearrangement joins TRBV10-2 to TRBJ2-5; D might be TRBD1 (5 bases). The V gene's germline CDR1 is WSHSY and CDR2 SAAADI. V was shortened by 2 bases and J by 5 bases, with 15 bases between the two germline ends. This CDR3 has 15 residues.

This clonotype was counted at least ten times. CDR3 protein: CSAPRDTSTTRTDTQYF. The CDR3 DNA is TGCAGTGCCCCACGGGATACTAGCACCACACGCACAGATACGCAGTATTTT. The chain carries TRBV20-1 and TRBJ2-3; a weak D match, TRBD2 (6 bases). Germline loops: CDR1 DFQATT, CDR2 SNEGSKA (reference sequence). V lost 6 bases to trimming and J lost 1 base, with 23 bases between them. The length of the CDR3 is 17 residues.

The chain carries TRBV20-1 and TRBJ1-4; D is perhaps TRBD1 (5 bases). V was shortened by 3 bases and J by 0 bases, with 14 bases between the two germline ends. Germline V CDR1 and CDR2: DFQATT, SNEGSKA (reference sequence). This CDR3 spans 16 amino acids. The CDR3 spells CSARLQEITTNEKLFF. The CDR3 bases are TGCAGTGCTAGGCTACAGGAGATAACAACTAATGAAAAACTGTTTTTT.

This sequence joins TRBV5-6 and TRBJ1-4; D might be TRBD1 (5 bases). The V end lost 4 bases, the J end lost 7 bases, and 17 bases lay between the germline ends. CDR3 size: 15 residues. CDR1 SGHDT and CDR2 YYEEEE come from the germline V gene. The CDR3 DNA is TGTGCCAGCAGCGGCAAAGGTCTGGGGCTTGAAAAACTGTTTTTT. This gives the protein CASSGKGLGLEKLFF.

The V and J genes are TRBV14 and TRBJ1-1; 8 positions match TRBD1. V was pared by 6 bases and J by 1 base, with 10 bases of the junction left unmatched. The CDR3 sequence is 16 residues long. Germline V gene lookup returns CDR1 SGHDN and CDR2 FVKESK. In DNA, the CDR3 is TGTGCCAGCAGACTTACAGGGGGAATCACGAACACTGAAGCTTTCTTT. The encoded protein is CASRLTGGITNTEAFF.

This clonotype occurred many times. The genes are TRBV15 and TRBJ2-1; D is unclear. Germline lookup yields CDR1 LNHNV and CDR2 YYDKDF (reference sequence). The V end lost 3 bases, the J end lost 6 bases, and 3 bases lay between the germline ends. This CDR3 has 11 residues. CDR3 region: CATSSRNEQFF. In nucleotides, the CDR3 is TGTGCCACCAGCAGTCGCAATGAGCAGTTCTTC.

This clonotype was seen repeatedly, ten times or more. J is TRBJ2-7 and V is TRBV27; no clear D gene. The CDR3 length is 16 residues. Per the germline V gene, CDR1 is MNHEY and CDR2 is SMNVEV (reference sequence). Trimming took 4 bases from V and 0 from J, leaving 16 bases between them. CDR3: CASSSLTPLSSYEQYF. The CDR3 DNA reads as TGTGCCAGCAGTTCCTTGACACCTCTAAGCTCCTACGAGCAGTACTTC.

This clonotype was counted many times. The chain combines TRBV29-1 with TRBJ1-2, with D maybe TRBD1 (6 bases). CDR1 and CDR2 from the germline V gene are SQVTM and ANQGSEA. V lost 0 bases and J 8 bases, leaving 13 bases between the germline ends. This CDR3 is built from 13 residues. The CDR3 DNA reads as TGCAGCGTTGAAGAGTCCCGGGGGCGAGGCTACACCTTC. Amino acids: CSVEESRGRGYTF.

The table lists this clonotype with many counts. This sequence joins TRBV5-1 and TRBJ2-1; D is ambiguous. This CDR3 comprises 13 residues. V gave up 2 bases and J gave up 8 bases, with 11 bases separating them. The germline V gene has CDR1 SGHRS and CDR2 YFSETQ. The CDR3 sequence is CASSLRRTHEQFF. DNA of the CDR3: TGCGCCAGCAGCTTACGAAGGACCCATGAGCAGTTCTTC. The whole variable domain, filled in from reference TRBV5-1 and TRBJ2-1, reads KAGVTQTPRYLIKTRGQQVTLSCSPISGHRSVSWYQQTPGQGLQFLFEYFSETQRNKGNFPGRFSGRQFSNSRSEMNVSTLELGDSALYLCASSLRRTHEQFFGPGTRLTVL.

This clonotype was observed many times. V is TRBV12-3 or TRBV12-4 and J is TRBJ1-5, with TRBD1 matching over 7 bases. The CDR3 has 12 amino acids. V was clipped by 7 bases and J by 11 bases; unmatched bases: 8. In DNA form, the CDR3 reads TGTGCCAGCACCAGACAGGGAGCAGCCCAGCATTTT. This sequence encodes CASTRQGAAQHF.

This clonotype came up a few times. The chain carries TRBV4-1 and TRBJ1-1, with D hard to call. This CDR3 comprises 14 residues. The germline V and J ends were trimmed by 1 base and 1 base, with 7 bases remaining between them. Germline V lookup: CDR1 MGHRA, CDR2 YSYEKL. The CDR3 DNA is TGCGCCAGCAGCCAAGGCCCCGCGAACACTGAAGCTTTCTTT. It is translated as CASSQGPANTEAFF.

J is TRBJ2-5 and V is TRBV27, with D possibly being TRBD1 (7 bases). V lost 9 bases, J lost 2 bases, and 16 bases lay in between. The germline gives CDR1 MNHEY, CDR2 SMNVEV (reference sequence). This CDR3 comprises 14 residues. The CDR3 region is CASREEGAQETQYF. As DNA, the CDR3 is TGTGCCAGTAGGGAGGAGGGGGCTCAAGAGACCCAGTACTTC.

This clonotype was counted at least ten times. The chain combines TRBV28 with TRBJ2-2; TRBD2 is a possible D gene (5 bases). The CDR3 extends over 14 amino acids. Germline assignment: CDR1 MDHEN and CDR2 SYDVKM. Trimming left V 8 bases short and J 4 bases short, with 14 bases between. The CDR3: CASSNGMVTGELFF. Here the CDR3 DNA reads TGTGCCAGCTCTAACGGGATGGTCACCGGGGAGCTGTTTTTT.

This clonotype was detected ten times or more. The V call is TRBV4-1, the J call TRBJ1-4, with unresolved D. The CDR3 length is 14 residues. V lost 0 bases, J lost 7 bases, and 9 bases lay in between. Germline V gene data show CDR1 as MGHRA and CDR2 as YSYEKL. The DNA of the CDR3 is TGCGCCAGCAGCCAAGACATTGAAGGTGAAAAACTGTTTTTT. It codes for CASSQDIEGEKLFF.

The V call is TRBV27, the J call TRBJ2-7; TRBD1 might be the D (5 bases). This CDR3 has 15 residues. V lost 0 bases to trimming and J lost 3 bases, with 12 bases between them. CDR1 is MNHEY and CDR2 is SMNVEV in the germline V gene (reference sequence). Here the CDR3 reads CASSLSPTDFYEQYF. In DNA form, the CDR3 reads TGTGCCAGCAGTTTATCCCCGACAGATTTCTACGAGCAGTACTTC.

This clonotype showed up just a few times. The V and J genes are TRBV15 and TRBJ2-1, with 9 bases fitting TRBD2. V shed 0 bases, J shed 8 bases, and the junction held 11 bases outside the gene matches. Germline V CDR1 and CDR2: LNHNV, YYDKDF (reference sequence). CDR3 length equals 17 residues. CDR3 amino acids: CATSRDPLEREVDEQFF. The CDR3 region has the DNA TGTGCCACCAGCAGAGATCCCCTCGAGCGGGAGGTCGATGAGCAGTTCTTC. Variable domain in full (rest from reference TRBV15 and TRBJ2-1): DAMVIQNPRYQVTQFGKPVTLSCSQTLNHNVMYWYQQKSSQAPKLLFHYYDKDFNNEADTPDNFQSRRPNTSFCFLDIRSPGLGDTAMYLCATSRDPLEREVDEQFFGPGTRLTVL.

Many counts were recorded for this clonotype. The rearrangement uses TRBV15 and TRBJ2-1; D is ambiguous. This CDR3 is 13 amino acids long. Germline CDR1 LNHNV, CDR2 YYDKDF (reference sequence). The germline V and J ends were trimmed by 6 bases and 3 bases, with 9 bases remaining between them. The CDR3 spells CATSFSDYNEQFF. CDR3 in DNA: TGTGCCACCAGTTTCTCGGACTACAATGAGCAGTTCTTC.

As to this clonotype: The CDR3 carries no conserved terminal phenylalanine or tryptophan, so it likely arises from a read error. This chain links TRBV10-2 with TRBJ2-4; D not resolved. This CDR3 has 16 residues. In germline, CDR1 is WSHSY, CDR2 SAAADI. Trimming took 1 base from V and 9 from J, leaving 19 bases between them. CDR3 region: CASSEFVKTLISIQYS. The CDR3 nucleotides read TGCGCCAGCAGTGAGTTTGTGAAGACTCTAATCAGCATTCAGTACTCC.